A selection of T cell receptor beta chains follows, all from one sample in a study of T cell responses to AZD1222 COVID-19 vaccine. Profiled with immunoSEQ multiplex PCR; TCRdb holds only in-frame clones, not every one. The sample holds 150,000 to 200,000 clones, 90% to 95% seen once. The sequenced sample was peripheral blood, obtained on day 0 of AZD1222 vaccination. Every receptor here comes from an adult in good health. Each CDR3 is given with its conserved first and last residue. The D gene is left open where the match is weak. Rows give clone size only sometimes, using once, few, many, or a class for an expanded clone.

TRBV28	-	TRBJ1-1	TRBD1	CASSAFRQGGTEAFF	TGTGCCAGCAGCGCCTTTCGACAGGGGGGGACTGAAGCTTTCTTT
TRBV19	-	TRBJ2-4	-	CASSMIPGGGKNIQYF	TGTGCCAGTAGTATGATACCCGGAGGTGGCAAAAACATTCAGTACTTC
TRBV5-4	-	TRBJ2-3	TRBD2	CASTVGLGGMSTDTQYF	TGTGCCAGCACCGTTGGACTAGGAGGCATGAGCACAGATACGCAGTATTTT
TRBV7-9	few	TRBJ2-1	TRBD2	CASSLEPRGRAINEQFF	TGTGCCAGCAGCTTAGAACCCCGCGGGAGGGCCATCAATGAGCAGTTCTTC
TRBV6-2/TRBV6-3	-	TRBJ1-5	-	CASSYVPGGSNQPQHF	TGTGCCAGCAGTTACGTCCCGGGGGGGAGCAATCAGCCCCAGCATTTT
TRBV27	-	TRBJ1-4	-	CASSLQGVGEKLFF	TGTGCCAGCAGTTTACAGGGCGTGGGTGAAAAACTGTTTTTT
TRBV1	-	TRBJ1-2	-	CTSTPTGSTF	TGCACCAGCACCCCGACCGGTTCGACCTTC
TRBV7-6	-	TRBJ1-5	-	CASSPLLGGGQPQHF	TGTGCCAGCAGCCCCCTTTTAGGGGGGGGGCAGCCCCAGCATTTT
TRBV6-5	-	TRBJ2-1	-	CASSHPGPNNEQFF	TGTGCCAGCAGTCACCCAGGACCTAACAATGAGCAGTTCTTC
TRBV19	-	TRBJ1-1	-	CASGLLNTEAFF	TGTGCCAGTGGTCTACTGAACACTGAAGCTTTCTTT
TRBV12-3/TRBV12-4	-	TRBJ1-1	-	CASSPHSAEAFF	TGTGCCAGCAGCCCCCACAGTGCTGAAGCTTTCTTT
TRBV9	-	TRBJ2-3	-	CASARTGGGDTQYF	TGTGCGAGCGCCAGGACAGGAGGGGGAGATACGCAGTATTTT
TRBV30	-	TRBJ1-6	TRBD1	CAWSVLTGARAPLHF	TGTGCCTGGAGTGTACTGACAGGGGCCCGAGCACCCCTCCACTTT
TRBV19	-	TRBJ2-3	-	CASSPLRGVSTDTQYF	TGTGCCAGTAGCCCCCTGAGAGGGGTTAGCACAGATACGCAGTATTTT
TRBV5-1	-	TRBJ1-4	-	CASSSVGGESEKLFF	TGCGCCAGCAGCTCTGTAGGGGGGGAGTCGGAAAAACTGTTTTTT
TRBV5-6	-	TRBJ1-6	-	CASSARANSPLHF	TGTGCCAGCAGCGCAAGGGCTAATTCACCCCTCCACTTT
TRBV27	-	TRBJ1-6	-	CASSSPGTYNSPLHF	TGTGCCAGCAGTTCACCCGGGACCTATAATTCACCCCTCCACTTT
TRBV28	once	TRBJ1-2	-	CASTPQALWGYTF	TGTGCCAGCACCCCCCAGGCCTTATGGGGCTACACCTTC
TRBV19	-	TRBJ2-7	-	CASSISSSYEQYF	TGTGCCAGTAGTATATCTAGCTCCTACGAGCAGTACTTC
TRBV30	-	TRBJ1-4	-	CAWTPAPGRATIKLFF	TGTGCCTGGACCCCCGCCCCCGGCAGGGCTACCATAAAACTGTTTTTT
TRBV28	-	TRBJ2-7	TRBD2	CASSLLAGGYEQYF	TGTGCCAGCAGTTTACTAGCGGGAGGCTACGAGCAGTACTTC
TRBV12-3/TRBV12-4	-	TRBJ2-7	-	CASSLSAGFEQYF	TGTGCCAGCAGTTTATCGGCGGGGTTTGAGCAGTACTTC
TRBV30	once	TRBJ1-6	-	CAWAGLFNSPLHF	TGTGCCTGGGCAGGGCTCTTCAATTCACCCCTCCACTTT
TRBV5-4	-	TRBJ2-7	-	CASSLGGGSSYEQYF	TGTGCCAGCAGCTTGGGCGGGGGCTCCTCCTACGAGCAGTACTTC
TRBV3-1/TRBV3-2	-	TRBJ2-7	-	CASSQTGPTSEQYF	TGTGCCAGCAGCCAAACCGGGCCTACCAGCGAGCAGTACTTC
TRBV5-1	-	TRBJ2-1	TRBD2	CASSPEGGRPRVQFF	TGCGCCAGCAGCCCAGAAGGCGGGAGGCCCCGTGTGCAGTTCTTC
TRBV7-6	-	TRBJ2-1	-	CASSLGGHNEQFF	TGTGCCAGCAGCTTAGGTGGCCACAATGAGCAGTTCTTC
TRBV19	-	TRBJ1-2	-	CASSIRTGGRANYGYTF	TGTGCCAGTAGTATCCGAACCGGGGGTCGGGCTAACTATGGCTACACCTTC
TRBV4-3	-	TRBJ1-2	-	CASSQEQGNYGYTF	TGCGCCAGCAGCCAGGAACAGGGAAACTATGGCTACACCTTC
TRBV12-3/TRBV12-4	once	TRBJ1-1	-	CASSQTPGLAFF	TGTGCCAGCAGTCAGACCCCAGGGTTAGCTTTCTTT
TRBV6-5	-	TRBJ2-1	TRBD2	CASSYNPSGRFDEQFF	TGTGCCAGCAGTTATAATCCCAGCGGGAGGTTCGATGAGCAGTTCTTC
TRBV24-1	-	TRBJ1-2	-	CATSDPRTDGYGYTF	TGTGCCACCAGTGATCCCCGGACGGACGGCTATGGCTACACCTTC
TRBV18	-	TRBJ2-3	-	CASSPLPSGTDTQYF	TGTGCCAGCTCACCACTGCCTAGCGGCACAGATACGCAGTATTTT
TRBV5-4	-	TRBJ1-2	TRBD1	CASSRRQGYGGYTF	TGTGCCAGCAGCCGCAGACAGGGCTATGGTGGCTACACCTTC
TRBV4-1	-	TRBJ2-7	-	CASSQPRPNYEQYF	TGCGCCAGCAGCCAGCCAAGACCCAACTACGAGCAGTACTTC
TRBV18	-	TRBJ1-5	TRBD1	CASSLLSVLAGGYSNQPQHF	TGTGCCAGCTCATTACTCTCCGTATTGGCAGGGGGTTATAGCAATCAGCCCCAGCATTTT
TRBV28	-	TRBJ2-5	-	CASGSGGLLSSQETQYF	TGTGCCAGTGGTTCAGGGGGACTATTATCGTCGCAAGAGACCCAGTACTTC
TRBV6-2/TRBV6-3	-	TRBJ1-5	TRBD1	CASSRDRGHSNQPQHF	TGTGCCAGCAGCCGGGACAGGGGACATAGCAATCAGCCCCAGCATTTT
TRBV15	-	TRBJ1-2	-	CATSTRGDGYGYTF	TGTGCCACCAGCACAAGAGGGGACGGCTATGGCTACACCTTC
TRBV19	-	TRBJ1-1	TRBD1	CASSNLPGTGGVNTEAFF	TGTGCCAGTAGTAATCTCCCGGGGACAGGGGGCGTGAACACTGAAGCTTTCTTT
TRBV28	-	TRBJ1-4	-	CASGGPTWGEKLFF	TGTGCCAGCGGGGGGCCCACATGGGGTGAAAAACTGTTTTTT
TRBV6-5	-	TRBJ1-1	TRBD1	CASSYDRVTEAFF	TGTGCCAGCAGTTACGACAGGGTCACTGAAGCTTTCTTT
TRBV9	-	TRBJ2-2	TRBD2	CASSVGRETNTGELFF	TGTGCCAGCAGCGTAGGGCGGGAGACGAACACCGGGGAGCTGTTTTTT
TRBV5-1	-	TRBJ1-1	-	CASSLVLGPGTEAFF	TGCGCCAGCAGCTTGGTACTGGGCCCGGGTACTGAAGCTTTCTTT
TRBV7-2	-	TRBJ1-2	-	CASSLLQGQGGYTF	TGTGCCAGCAGCTTATTACAGGGTCAGGGTGGCTACACCTTC
TRBV23-1	once	TRBJ2-2	-	CASSQALGGPTNTGELFF	TGCGCCAGCAGTCAGGCCTTGGGGGGGCCAACGAACACCGGGGAGCTGTTTTTT
TRBV6-5	-	TRBJ2-7	TRBD1	CASSYDRGVYEQYF	TGTGCCAGCAGTTACGACAGGGGCGTCTACGAGCAGTACTTC
TRBV27	-	TRBJ1-5	-	CASSYNNYQPQHF	TGTGCCAGCAGTTACAACAACTATCAGCCCCAGCATTTT
TRBV29-1	-	TRBJ2-1	-	CSVDRDMVNEQFF	TGCAGCGTTGACCGGGACATGGTCAATGAGCAGTTCTTC
TRBV9	few	TRBJ2-2	-	CASSLPRGRGEPGELFF	TGTGCCAGCAGCCTACCCCGTGGCAGGGGCGAACCCGGGGAGCTGTTTTTT
TRBV5-4	-	TRBJ1-4	TRBD1	CASSSTGDTNEKLFF	TGTGCCAGCAGCTCAACAGGGGACACTAATGAAAAACTGTTTTTT
TRBV9	-	TRBJ1-2	TRBD1	CASSESTGENYGYTF	TGTGCCAGCAGCGAATCGACAGGGGAGAACTATGGCTACACCTTC
TRBV28	-	TRBJ2-7	TRBD2	CASSYASGISYEQYF	TGTGCCAGCAGTTACGCTAGCGGAATCTCCTACGAGCAGTACTTC